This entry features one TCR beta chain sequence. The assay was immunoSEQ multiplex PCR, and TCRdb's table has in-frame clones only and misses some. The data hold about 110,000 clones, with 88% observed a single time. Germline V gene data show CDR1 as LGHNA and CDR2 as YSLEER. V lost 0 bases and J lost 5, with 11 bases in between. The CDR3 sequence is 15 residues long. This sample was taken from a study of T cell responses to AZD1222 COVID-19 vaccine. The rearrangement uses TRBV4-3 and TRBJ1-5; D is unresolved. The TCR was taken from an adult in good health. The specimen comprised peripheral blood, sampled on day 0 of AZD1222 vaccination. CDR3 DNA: TGCGCCAGCAGCCAAGATTCGGGGAGAGATCAGCCCCAGCATTTT. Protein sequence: CASSQDSGRDQPQHF.